Shown below are 8 T cell receptor beta chains from a single sample sequenced in a study of CXCR3-negative and CXCR3-positive naive CD8 T cells. Study-wide results and limits: Greater hydrophobicity was found in TRB CDR3s of CXCR3-positive naive cells than of CXCR3-negative naive cells.

Through 5' RACE with UMI labels, the TRB cDNA libraries were prepared. TCRdb processed the 5' RACE reads again and assigns one entry to each CDR3 protein, with no DNA. Its table records 50,000 to 65,000 distinct CDR3 sequences. These receptors' targets are unknown. Input material: naive CXCR3+ CD8+ T cells from blood. Stated subset: CD45RO-CCR7+CD27+CD95- naive CD8+ T cells expressing CXCR3 (TNR3+). The receptors were sampled from a human donor in good health. Some clones in this sample may be carry-over from other donors' samples.

The genes are TRBV4-1 and TRBJ1-2. The CDR3 runs 14 residues. CDR1 is MGHRA, CDR2 YSYEKL, per germline. CDR3 protein: CASTPGRGDYGYTF.

The chain combines TRBV29-1 with TRBJ2-7; the TCRdb D gene call, TRBD1, has no DNA to confirm it. The CDR3 extends over 12 amino acids. Germline V lookup: CDR1 SQVTM, CDR2 ANQGSEA. The CDR3 sequence is CSVGTGYNEQYF.

This CDR3 is CASSQDPGLNYEQYF. The V call is TRBV4-3, the J call TRBJ2-7. CDR3 length: 15 amino acids. The germline gives CDR1 LGHNA, CDR2 YSLEER.

Here the CDR3 reads CASSLKGTFYEQYF. The rearrangement links TRBV28 to TRBJ2-7; absent DNA, TCRdb's TRBD2 call cannot be checked. CDR1 is MDHEN and CDR2 is SYDVKM in the germline V gene. The CDR3 is made up of 14 amino acids.

This clonotype shows up as medium-sized by frequency. The V and J genes are TRBV29-1 and TRBJ2-7; lacking DNA, the TRBD2 call made by TCRdb goes unchecked. Germline assignment: CDR1 SQVTM and CDR2 ANQGSEA. The CDR3 runs to 15 residues. CDR3 sequence: CSAGLGGVISYEQYF.

The rearrangement uses TRBV5-1 and TRBJ2-3; TCRdb outputs TRBD2, but without DNA this stays unchecked. The germline gives CDR1 SGHRS, CDR2 YFSETQ. The CDR3 extends over 15 amino acids. CDR3 protein: CASSLEQGGTDTQYF.

The rearrangement uses TRBV4-3 and TRBJ1-1. This CDR3 is 14 amino acids long. From germline, CDR1 is LGHNA and CDR2 YSLEER. CDR3 protein: CASSQEKEFTEAFF.

The V and J genes are TRBV7-9 and TRBJ2-7; TCRdb lists TRBD2, though no DNA is available to test this call. The CDR3 totals 14 residues. Germline assignment: CDR1 SEHNR and CDR2 FQNEAQ (reference sequence). The CDR3 protein is CASSGGTSGKEQYF.